What follows are 10 T cell receptor beta chains derived from one specimen sequenced in a study of T-cell reconstitution after alpha-beta-depleted transplantation in children. Preparation of the TCRbeta library was carried out with unique molecular identifiers. TCRdb fed the PCR reads into MiXCR, producing one record per CDR3 protein. The repertoire includes 600,000 to 700,000 distinct CDR3 sequences, around 17% of them detected once, and under 1.2% sits in the top ten. The material sequenced was PBMCs from the stem cell graft donor, taken from the stem cell graft. These receptors were collected from a human donor who donated a stem cell graft to a child with acute myeloid leukemia.

This clonotype was counted at least ten times. DNA of the CDR3: TGCAGTGCTGGAGGAAAAGGAGAGGGAGCTAACTATGGCTACACCTTC. Its translation is CSAGGKGEGANYGYTF. This chain links TRBV20-1 with TRBJ1-2; D gene ambiguous. The CDR3 covers 16 residues. Per germline, CDR1 DFQATT and CDR2 SNEGSKA (reference sequence). The V end lost 5 bases, the J end lost 0 bases, and 19 bases lay between the germline ends.

For this clonotype: This sequence may be a read error, since a much larger clone differs from it by one base. This rearrangement joins TRBV10-3 to TRBJ1-5, with D perhaps matching TRBD1 (6 bases). CDR1 and CDR2 from the germline V gene are ENHRY and SYGVKD. The CDR3 runs 13 residues. Trimming removed 9 bases from V and 4 bases from J, with 13 bases in between. CDR3 nucleotide sequence: TGTGCCATTCGAGAGGGGACAAATCAGCCCCAGCATTTT. It translates to CAIREGTNQPQHF.

The chain links TRBV7-2 to TRBJ1-1; maybe TRBD1 (6 bases). V shed 4 bases and J shed 5 bases, with 17 bases lying between them. Germline V gives CDR1 SGHTA, CDR2 FQGNSA. The CDR3 contains 15 residues. CDR3 in amino acids: CASSSPGTMETEAFF. The CDR3 DNA reads TGTGCCAGCAGCTCCCCCGGGACAATGGAGACTGAAGCTTTCTTT.

V is TRBV12-3 or TRBV12-4 and J is TRBJ2-1; D assignment may be TRBD1 or TRBD2 (5 bases each). The CDR3 has 15 amino acids. V was clipped by 0 bases and J by 8 bases, with 14 bases between them. The CDR3 loop reads CASSLAPGRGDEQFF. CDR3 coding DNA: TGTGCCAGCAGTTTAGCACCGGGGCGAGGGGATGAGCAGTTCTTC.

This clonotype came up a few times. The J gene is TRBJ2-2, the V gene TRBV20-1; D may be TRBD2 (5 bases). V lost 3 bases, J lost 0 bases, and 8 bases lay in between. Germline V gene data show CDR1 as DFQATT and CDR2 as SNEGSKA (reference sequence). The CDR3 extends over 14 amino acids. This chain's CDR3 is CSASSLANTGELFF. CDR3 DNA sequence: TGCAGTGCTAGTTCACTAGCGAACACCGGGGAGCTGTTTTTT.

Comments on this clonotype: A much larger clone differs from this one at a single base, so this may be a read error. Here the CDR3 DNA reads TGCAGTGCTAGCTCGACAGGAGCTAACTATGCCTACACCTTC. This encodes CSASSTGANYAYTF. This chain joins TRBV20-1 and TRBJ1-2; possibly TRBD1 for D (6 bases). There are 14 residues in the CDR3. Germline CDR1 and CDR2: DFQATT and SNEGSKA (reference sequence).

This chain joins TRBV7-8 and TRBJ1-3; 12 positions agree with TRBD1. CDR1 is SGHVS and CDR2 is FQNEAQ in the germline V gene. The CDR3 is 18 residues long. V lost 1 base and J lost 4; bases outside the gene matches: 8. In nucleotides, the CDR3 is TGTGCCAGCAGCTTAGTTCCGGGACAGGGGGCGATAGGAAACACCATATATTTT. Protein: CASSLVPGQGAIGNTIYF.

This clonotype was found a few times. The CDR3 DNA is TGTGCCAGCAGCCAAGAATTGCAGGGGGGTATCGATGAGCAGTTCTTC. It codes for CASSQELQGGIDEQFF. The chain carries TRBV4-2 and TRBJ2-1; D may be TRBD1 (7 bases). CDR1 and CDR2 (germline): LGHNA, YNFKEQ. V shed 0 bases and J shed 8 bases, with 17 bases lying between them. This CDR3 has 16 residues.

CDR3 in amino acids: CASSFRQGGYEQYV. CDR3 DNA: TGTGCCAGCAGCTTCCGGCAGGGGGGATACGAGCAGTACGTC. V and J are TRBV5-5 and TRBJ2-7, with D perhaps matching TRBD1 (7 bases). The CDR3 consists of 14 residues. The V and J ends lost 2 bases and 4 bases respectively, with 13 bases between them. Germline CDR1 is SGHKS and CDR2 is YYEKEE (reference sequence).

The table lists this clonotype with many counts. The V gene is TRBV6-4, the J gene TRBJ2-3; 15 positions match TRBD2. The CDR3 is 15 amino acids. Germline V gives CDR1 MRHNA, CDR2 SNTAGT. V shed 8 bases, J shed 0 bases, and the junction held 0 bases outside the gene matches. CDR3 in DNA: TGTGCCAGCGGGACTAGCGGGGGGAGCACAGATACGCAGTATTTT. It codes for CASGTSGGSTDTQYF.